One and the same sample provided the 26 T cell receptor beta chains below, sequenced in a study of blood T cell repertoires in COVID-19. Data came from immunoSEQ multiplex PCR; TCRdb stores just in-frame clones and leaves some out. The profile shows around 100,000 clones, about nine tenths of them singletons. The material sequenced was peripheral blood. These receptor sequences come from a woman aged 45-59 years with acute or convalescent COVID-19.

In its sample, this clone was seen once. This chain links TRBV6-2 or TRBV6-3 with TRBJ2-1; D call uncertain. The CDR3 is 12 amino acids. Germline V gene lookup returns CDR1 MNHEY and CDR2 SVGEGT. V shed 4 bases and J shed 8 bases, with 9 bases lying between them. The CDR3 bases are TGTGCCAGCAGTTTCTATATGGATGAGCAGTTCTTC. It translates to CASSFYMDEQFF.

V gene TRBV28 combines with J gene TRBJ1-3; possibly TRBD1 for D (6 bases). This CDR3 has 16 amino acids. From germline, CDR1 is MDHEN and CDR2 SYDVKM. V was pared by 5 bases and J by 3 bases, with 17 bases between. In nucleotides, the CDR3 is TGTGCCAGCAGTCTCTTGAAAGGGGGTTATGGAAACACCATATATTTT. Translated, it gives CASSLLKGGYGNTIYF.

This sequence joins TRBV28 and TRBJ2-4, with TRBD1 identical over 8 bases. The V gene's germline CDR1 is MDHEN and CDR2 SYDVKM. The V and J ends lost 5 bases and 7 bases, in that order; junction bases with no gene match: 4. The CDR3 totals 13 residues. The CDR3 here is CASSPRDRNIQYF. The CDR3 bases are TGTGCCAGCAGTCCGAGGGACAGGAACATTCAGTACTTC. Full variable domain (rest looked up from reference TRBV28 and TRBJ2-4): DVKVTQSSRYLVKRTGEKVFLECVQDMDHENMFWYRQDPGLGLRLIYFSYDVKMKEKGDIPEGYSVSREKKERFSLILESASTNQTSMYLCASSPRDRNIQYFGAGTRLSVL.

The chain uses TRBV6-2 or TRBV6-3 and TRBJ1-2, with D maybe TRBD1 (6 bases). The CDR3 contains 12 residues. Between the trimmed V and J ends, which lost 4 bases and 6 bases, there was a span of 9 bases. Germline values: CDR1 MNHEY, CDR2 SVGEGT. CDR3 coding DNA: TGTGCCAGCAGTTTCGACAGGCATGGCTACACCTTC. Amino acid sequence: CASSFDRHGYTF.

The V and J genes are TRBV12-3 or TRBV12-4 and TRBJ2-1, with D perhaps matching TRBD1 (6 bases). Trimming removed 2 bases from V and 10 bases from J, with 9 bases in between. This CDR3 has 12 amino acids. DNA of the CDR3: TGTGCCAGCAGTTTACAGGGGATGGAGCAGTTCTTC. Translation gives CASSLQGMEQFF.

The gene calls are TRBV19 and TRBJ2-5; TRBD2 aligns across 10 bases. Losses at the gene ends were 6 bases for V and 3 bases for J; bases not matched to a gene: 10. The CDR3 consists of 16 residues. Looked up from germline, CDR1 is LNHDA and CDR2 is SQIVND (reference sequence). CDR3 sequence reads: CASSPFRLAGEETQYF. CDR3 bases: TGTGCCAGTAGCCCCTTCCGGCTAGCGGGGGAAGAGACCCAGTACTTC.

The genes are TRBV2 and TRBJ1-3; D is unresolved. Trimming took off 3 bases at V and 0 bases at J, with 9 bases between the two ends. This CDR3 has 15 amino acids. Germline CDR1 SNHLY, CDR2 FYNNEI. For the CDR3, the DNA is TGTGCCAGCAGTGAGGGGAGGCTCTCTGGAAACACCATATATTTT. This encodes CASSEGRLSGNTIYF.

Notes on this clone: The sample carries other DNA sequences with the same CDR3. CDR3 in DNA: TGTGCCAGCAGCTCACAGGGGGCAAATGAAAAACTGTTTTTT. The encoded protein is CASSSQGANEKLFF. This rearrangement joins TRBV7-9 to TRBJ1-4; 9 bases map to TRBD1. This CDR3 has 14 amino acids. Trimming removed 4 bases from V and 5 bases from J; junction bases left unmatched: 2. Germline V gives CDR1 SEHNR, CDR2 FQNEAQ (reference sequence).

The V call is TRBV29-1, the J call TRBJ2-1; TRBD1 matches at 9 bases. From germline, CDR1 is SQVTM and CDR2 ANQGSEA. With V trimmed by 7 bases and J by 9 bases, 7 bases remained unmatched. The CDR3 spans 12 residues. CDR3 residues: CSAGTGKREQFF. In DNA form, the CDR3 reads TGCAGCGCCGGGACAGGGAAGCGTGAGCAGTTCTTC.

The J gene is TRBJ2-3, the V gene TRBV9, with 10 bases aligning to TRBD2. CDR3 size: 15 residues. Germline loops: CDR1 SGDLS, CDR2 YYNGEE. V shed 3 bases, J shed 6 bases, and the junction held 7 bases outside the gene matches. The CDR3 is CASSAEAGGVDTQYF. CDR3 sequence (DNA): TGTGCCAGCAGCGCCGAAGCGGGGGGGGTCGATACGCAGTATTTT.

Here the CDR3 DNA reads TGTGCCAGCAGCGCAGGGGGCGGCGAGCAGTACTTC. Protein product: CASSAGGGEQYF. The chain joins TRBV7-6 to TRBJ2-7, with 8 nucleotides matching TRBD1. The V gene's germline CDR1 is SGHVS and CDR2 FNYEAQ. The CDR3 runs to 12 residues. V trimming: 5 bases; J trimming: 6 bases; junction bases outside the gene matches: 3. Filled out from reference TRBV7-6 and TRBJ2-7, the complete variable domain reads GAGVSQSPRYKVTKRGQDVALRCDPISGHVSLYWYRQALGQGPEFLTYFNYEAQQDKSGLPNDRFSAERPEGSISTLTIQRTEQRDSAMYRCASSAGGGEQYFGPGTRLTVT.

The CDR3 sequence is CASSLLTPLNYGYTF. DNA of the CDR3: TGTGCCAGCAGTTTGTTGACACCGCTTAACTATGGCTACACCTTC. This chain joins TRBV28 and TRBJ1-2; no clear D gene. In germline, CDR1 is MDHEN, CDR2 SYDVKM. V was trimmed by 3 bases and J by 1 base, leaving 12 bases between them. This CDR3 region has 15 residues.

The chain uses TRBV6-1 and TRBJ1-2; 10 bases match TRBD1. This CDR3 has 18 amino acids. V was pared by 3 bases and J by 3 bases, with 13 bases of the junction left unmatched. Germline CDR1 reads MNHNS; CDR2 reads SASEGT. The CDR3 region is CASSDSGTGANRYYGYTF. The CDR3 nucleotides read TGTGCCAGCAGTGATTCCGGGACAGGGGCCAACCGATACTATGGCTACACCTTC.

This clone has just one count. The chain employs TRBV5-1 and TRBJ2-7, with TRBD1 matching 8 bases. Germline lookup yields CDR1 SGHRS and CDR2 YFSETQ. The CDR3 contains 14 residues. Trimming at V came to 3 bases and at J to 5 bases, leaving 7 bases not matched to a gene. As DNA, the CDR3 is TGCGCCAGCAGCTCTCAGGGGGCTTGGGACGAGCAGTACTTC. Residues: CASSSQGAWDEQYF.

V usage is TRBV10-3 and J usage is TRBJ2-2, with 7 bases lining up with TRBD1. Trimming cost V 0 bases and J 0 bases; bases outside gene matches: 16. Germline lookup yields CDR1 ENHRY and CDR2 SYGVKD. The CDR3 loop spans 21 amino acids. CDR3 sequence reads: CAISESTVLIQGWANTGELFF. The CDR3 DNA follows: TGTGCCATCAGTGAGTCGACAGTCCTAATACAGGGGTGGGCGAACACCGGGGAGCTGTTTTTT.

V gene TRBV6-6 combines with J gene TRBJ2-5; 15 bases are shared with TRBD2. The germline CDR1 and CDR2 sequences are MNHNY and SVGAGI (reference sequence). This CDR3 comprises 21 residues. Trimming at V came to 5 bases and at J to 5 bases, leaving 21 bases not matched to a gene. The CDR3 loop is CASSLRLGTSGRTWTSETQYF. The CDR3 coding sequence is TGTGCCAGCAGTCTCCGCCTTGGGACTAGCGGGAGGACATGGACGTCGGAGACCCAGTACTTC.

The chain uses TRBV6-5 and TRBJ1-6; no clear D. The V gene's germline CDR1 is MNHEY and CDR2 SVGAGI. Trimming took off 7 bases at V and 8 bases at J, with 12 bases between the two ends. The CDR3 runs 13 residues. CDR3 sequence reads: CASTQEGDSPLHF. CDR3 nucleotides: TGTGCCAGCACCCAAGAAGGAGATTCACCCCTCCACTTT.

This chain joins TRBV7-3 and TRBJ2-2; TRBD1 is a possible D gene (6 bases). Germline V gene sequence: CDR1 SGHTA, CDR2 FQGTGA. The V and J ends lost 6 bases and 7 bases respectively, with 15 bases between them. The CDR3 is 14 amino acids. The CDR3 reads CASSPLGANGELFF. The CDR3 nucleotides are TGTGCCAGCAGTCCTTTGGGGGCTAACGGGGAGCTGTTTTTT.

This clone has only one observation. This sequence joins TRBV3-1 (or the pseudogene TRBV3-2) and TRBJ1-1; D not certain. The CDR3 contains 12 residues. CDR1 and CDR2 from the germline V gene are LGHDT and YNNKEL (reference sequence). V was clipped by 2 bases and J by 8 bases, with 9 bases between them. The CDR3: CASSQLGGEAFF. The CDR3 DNA reads as TGTGCCAGCAGCCAATTAGGAGGCGAAGCTTTCTTT.

The chain combines TRBV6-1 with TRBJ2-3; 8 bases line up with TRBD2. Germline CDR1 reads MNHNS; CDR2 reads SASEGT. The junction had 5 bases not matched to a gene; V was cut back by 1 base and J by 2 bases. The CDR3 has 16 residues. CDR3 sequence reads: CASSEVGGALTDTQYF. CDR3 sequence (DNA): TGTGCCAGCAGTGAAGTCGGGGGGGCCCTCACAGATACGCAGTATTTT.

This clone was detected a few times. The chain joins TRBV4-1 to TRBJ1-1; 9 bases are a match to TRBD1. CDR1 and CDR2 from the germline V gene are MGHRA and YSYEKL. The CDR3 consists of 14 residues. The V gene end was trimmed by 3 bases and the J gene end by 5 bases; junction bases not matched to a gene: 4. This chain's CDR3 is CASSQTGGVTEAFF. CDR3 DNA: TGCGCCAGCAGCCAGACAGGGGGAGTAACTGAAGCTTTCTTT.

The rearrangement joins TRBV5-4 to TRBJ1-2, with a tentative D call TRBD1 (6 bases). Trimming took off 4 bases at V and 4 bases at J, with 8 bases between the two ends. The CDR3 contains 12 residues. Germline values: CDR1 SGHNT, CDR2 YYREEE (reference sequence). CDR3 amino acids: CASSEDSYGYTF. DNA for the CDR3: TGTGCCAGCAGCGAGGACAGCTATGGCTACACCTTC.

This clone was seen a handful of times. DNA for the CDR3: TGTGCCAGCAGCTTAGGGGCTGACAGGGCCGCACCCCTCCACTTT. Protein product: CASSLGADRAAPLHF. The V and J genes are TRBV7-2 and TRBJ1-6; 7 bases agree with TRBD1. Germline V gene lookup returns CDR1 SGHTA and CDR2 FQGNSA. J gave up 11 bases and V 1 base, and 8 bases lay outside the gene matches. The CDR3 totals 15 residues.

The sample holds one count of this clone. The chain combines TRBV5-4 with TRBJ1-4; TRBD1 is a possible D gene (6 bases). Germline V lookup: CDR1 SGHNT, CDR2 YYREEE (reference sequence). The V gene lost 2 bases and the J gene lost 0 bases, with 8 bases spanning the gap. There are 15 residues in the CDR3. The CDR3 DNA sequence: TGTGCCAGCAGCTTCGGACAGTCAACTAATGAAAAACTGTTTTTT. Amino acids: CASSFGQSTNEKLFF.

The chain is built from TRBV30 and TRBJ2-7; D uncertain. The V gene lost 1 base and the J gene lost 0 bases, with 7 bases spanning the gap. The CDR3 is made up of 13 amino acids. CDR1 is GTSNPN and CDR2 is SVGIG in the germline V gene (reference sequence). The CDR3 loop is CAWSGGISYEQYF. The CDR3 bases are TGTGCCTGGAGTGGAGGCATCTCCTACGAGCAGTACTTC. Filled out from reference TRBV30 and TRBJ2-7, the complete variable domain reads SQTIHQWPATLVQPVGSPLSLECTVEGTSNPNLYWYRQAAGRGLQLLFYSVGIGQISSEVPQNLSASRPQDRQFILSSKKLLLSDSGFYLCAWSGGISYEQYFGPGTRLTVT.

The chain carries TRBV19 and TRBJ2-7; 7 positions match TRBD2. CDR1 LNHDA and CDR2 SQIVND come from the germline V gene (reference sequence). V lost 5 bases, J lost 2 bases, and 6 bases stayed unmatched. The CDR3 totals 14 residues. The CDR3 DNA is TGTGCCAGTAGTGCAGGGACTACCGCCTACGAGCAGTACTTC. It encodes CASSAGTTAYEQYF.